This entry lists 25 T cell receptor beta chains sequenced from one sample in a study of high-grade serous ovarian cancer treatment subgroups. The tumor samples were collected prior to definitive surgery or chemotherapy. TCRdb keeps only in-frame clones here, not all; method: immunoSEQ multiplex PCR. The table includes roughly 15,000 clones, less than 90% detected once. The sequenced material came from tumor tissue. All receptors come from a human donor with high-grade serous ovarian cancer.

The chain employs TRBV18 and TRBJ2-7; D gene uncertain. The CDR3 length is 13 residues. Germline V CDR1 and CDR2: KGHSH, LQKENI. The V end was cut by 1 base, the J end by 6 bases, with 10 bases between. The CDR3 DNA follows: TGTGCCAGCTCACCACTAGTAGAAGGCGAGCAGTACTTC. Its translation: CASSPLVEGEQYF.

The chain recombines TRBV13 with TRBJ2-3; 8 bases agree with TRBD2. This CDR3 is built from 16 residues. CDR1 and CDR2 from the germline V gene are PRHDT and FYEKMQ (reference sequence). Losses at the gene ends were 3 bases for V and 2 bases for J; bases not matched to a gene: 7. CDR3 coding DNA: TGTGCCAGCAGCTTTGGGGCGGGGGGTTTCACAGATACGCAGTATTTT. Residues: CASSFGAGGFTDTQYF. Together with reference TRBV13 and TRBJ2-3, the CDR3 gives the full variable domain: AAGVIQSPRHLIKEKRETATLKCYPIPRHDTVYWYQQGPGQDPQFLISFYEKMQSDKGSIPDRFSAQQFSDYHSELNMSSLELGDSALYFCASSFGAGGFTDTQYFGPGTRLTVL.

The genes are TRBV7-6 and TRBJ2-7; D possibly uses TRBD1 or TRBD2 (6 bases each). V lost 5 bases to trimming and J lost 6 bases, with 11 bases between them. The length of the CDR3 is 12 residues. Per the germline V gene, CDR1 is SGHVS and CDR2 is FNYEAQ. The CDR3 region is CASSTQGGEQYF. CDR3 nucleotides: TGTGCCAGCAGCACACAGGGAGGCGAGCAGTACTTC. The whole variable domain, remainder taken from reference TRBV7-6 and TRBJ2-7, is GAGVSQSPRYKVTKRGQDVALRCDPISGHVSLYWYRQALGQGPEFLTYFNYEAQQDKSGLPNDRFSAERPEGSISTLTIQRTEQRDSAMYRCASSTQGGEQYFGPGTRLTVT.

The V and J genes are TRBV5-1 and TRBJ2-3; tentatively, D is TRBD1 (6 bases). Germline CDR1 and CDR2: SGHRS and YFSETQ. Trimming cost V 2 bases and J 2 bases, with 9 bases left between them. The CDR3 loop spans 14 amino acids. This CDR3 reads CASSLGQLTDTQYF. The CDR3 nucleotides read TGCGCCAGCAGCTTAGGACAGCTCACAGATACGCAGTATTTT.

The genes are TRBV4-3 and TRBJ1-5; D is unclear. Germline V CDR1 and CDR2: LGHNA, YSLEER. V was shortened by 0 bases and J by 7 bases, with 13 bases between the two germline ends. This CDR3 has 15 residues. The CDR3 loop reads CASSQELGGWQPQHF. CDR3 sequence (DNA): TGCGCCAGCAGCCAAGAATTGGGAGGGTGGCAGCCCCAGCATTTT.

The chain is built from TRBV20-1 and TRBJ2-3; D possibly corresponds to TRBD1 (6 bases). The CDR3 runs to 11 residues. The V end was cut by 5 bases, the J end by 6 bases, with 9 bases between. Germline V gene data show CDR1 as DFQATT and CDR2 as SNEGSKA (reference sequence). CDR3 in amino acids: CSAATGDTQYF. The CDR3 coding sequence is TGCAGTGCTGCCACAGGGGATACGCAGTATTTT.

V is TRBV5-4 and J is TRBJ2-3; 7 bases fit TRBD1. This CDR3 has 13 amino acids. J gave up 0 bases and V 5 bases, and 0 bases lay outside the gene matches. Germline CDR1 is SGHNT and CDR2 is YYREEE (reference sequence). The CDR3 loop reads CASRTGSTDTQYF. CDR3 DNA sequence: TGTGCCAGCAGGACAGGGAGCACAGATACGCAGTATTTT.

V is TRBV28 and J is TRBJ2-7, with D perhaps TRBD1 (6 bases). CDR3 length: 17 amino acids. V was shortened by 4 bases and J by 0 bases, with 19 bases between the two germline ends. The germline V gene has CDR1 MDHEN and CDR2 SYDVKM. The CDR3 sequence is CASSSRRQALLSYEQYF. In DNA form, the CDR3 reads TGTGCCAGCAGTTCACGTCGACAGGCACTCCTCTCCTACGAGCAGTACTTC.

This sequence joins TRBV30 and TRBJ1-2, with D tentatively TRBD1 (5 bases). Germline CDR1 GTSNPN, CDR2 SVGIG (reference sequence). V was pared by 0 bases and J by 6 bases, with 14 bases between. CDR3 length equals 14 residues. The CDR3, as DNA: TGTGCCTGGAGTGTAAGGCAGGGTACGAATGGCTACACCTTC. Translated: CAWSVRQGTNGYTF.

V is TRBV29-1 and J is TRBJ2-2; D is possibly TRBD2 (5 bases). The germline CDR1 and CDR2 sequences are SQVTM and ANQGSEA. The germline V and J ends were trimmed by 7 bases and 6 bases, with 9 bases remaining between them. The CDR3 has 11 amino acids. In nucleotides, the CDR3 is TGCAGCGCAGGACTTCCCGGGGAGCTGTTTTTT. It codes for CSAGLPGELFF.

Written as DNA, the CDR3 is TGTGCCAGCAGCCCCCCCACAGATACGCAGTATTTT. Translation: CASSPPTDTQYF. V and J are TRBV7-2 and TRBJ2-3, with D uncertain. The CDR3 runs to 12 residues. V shed 5 bases and J shed 2 bases, with 5 bases lying between them. The V gene's germline CDR1 is SGHTA and CDR2 FQGNSA.

This clone has only a few counts. This chain uses TRBV7-9 with TRBJ2-1; D unresolved. The CDR3 consists of 13 residues. V was clipped by 4 bases and J by 3 bases, with 7 bases between them. The germline CDR1 and CDR2 sequences are SEHNR and FQNEAQ (reference sequence). The CDR3 DNA reads as TGTGCCAGCAGCTCCCCCTACTACAATGAGCAGTTCTTC. Translating gives CASSSPYYNEQFF.

V is TRBV7-2 and J is TRBJ2-2, with TRBD2 identical over 9 bases. Germline CDR1 is SGHTA and CDR2 is FQGNSA. The CDR3 loop spans 16 amino acids. V shed 2 bases and J 6 bases; nucleotides not matched to a gene: 7. The CDR3 DNA reads as TGTGCCAGCAGCTTAAACGTAGCGGGGGTATCCGGGGAGCTGTTTTTT. As protein: CASSLNVAGVSGELFF. The complete variable domain, with remaining parts taken from reference TRBV7-2 and TRBJ2-2, reads GAGVSQSPSNKVTEKGKDVELRCDPISGHTALYWYRQSLGQGLEFLIYFQGNSAPDKSGLPSDRFSAERTGGSVSTLTIQRTQQEDSAVYLCASSLNVAGVSGELFFGEGSRLTVL.

This clone occurred a few times. V and J are TRBV15 and TRBJ1-5; D gene unclear. This CDR3 contains 15 residues. Germline CDR1 and CDR2: LNHNV and YYDKDF (reference sequence). V lost 1 base and J 4 bases, leaving 11 bases between the germline ends. The CDR3 spells CATSRVTGPNQPQHF. The CDR3 region has the DNA TGTGCCACCAGCAGAGTTACCGGGCCGAATCAGCCCCAGCATTTT.

This chain joins TRBV19 and TRBJ2-7, with D maybe TRBD1 (5 bases). CDR1 and CDR2 from the germline V gene are LNHDA and SQIVND (reference sequence). Deletions cut 3 bases from V and 4 bases from J, with 10 bases between. The CDR3 is 13 residues long. The CDR3 DNA is TGTGCCAGTAGTATGGGGCAGGGATACGAGCAGTACTTC. Translation gives CASSMGQGYEQYF.

The CDR3 nucleotides are TGCGCCAGCAGCCAAGGCCTTCGAGAGACCCAGTACTTC. Translation gives CASSQGLRETQYF. The chain employs TRBV4-1 and TRBJ2-5; no clear D gene. The CDR3 has 13 residues. V was cut by 1 base and J by 4 bases, with 7 bases left in between. Germline CDR1 and CDR2: MGHRA and YSYEKL.

The V gene is TRBV5-1, the J gene TRBJ2-3; the match to TRBD2 covers 8 bases. Germline loops: CDR1 SGHRS, CDR2 YFSETQ. The V and J ends lost 0 bases and 13 bases, in that order; junction bases with no gene match: 13. This CDR3 has 15 amino acids. The CDR3 region has the DNA TGCGCCAGCAGCTTGGCCGGGGGGGAAGGGGGTAAGAAGTATTTT. Encoded protein: CASSLAGGEGGKKYF.

This chain uses TRBV28 with TRBJ1-5; D not resolved. Trimming shortened V by 3 bases and J by 6 bases, and 6 bases separated the two germline ends. The germline gives CDR1 MDHEN, CDR2 SYDVKM. The CDR3 runs 12 residues. The CDR3 DNA reads as TGTGCCAGCAGTTTTGTTGGTCAGCCCCAGCATTTT. Its translation: CASSFVGQPQHF.

V gene TRBV10-3 combines with J gene TRBJ2-1, with D perhaps matching TRBD1 or TRBD2 (5 bases each). Per the germline V gene, CDR1 is ENHRY and CDR2 is SYGVKD. CDR3 length: 15 residues. Trimming cost V 5 bases and J 2 bases, with 13 bases left between them. This CDR3 is CAISFHGTTYNEQFF. CDR3 DNA: TGTGCCATCAGTTTCCACGGGACCACCTACAATGAGCAGTTCTTC.

This sequence joins TRBV6-1 and TRBJ2-1; TRBD1 is a possible D gene (5 bases). The CDR3 loop spans 15 amino acids. Trimming stripped 6 bases from V and 0 bases from J, with 12 bases between. CDR1 MNHNS and CDR2 SASEGT come from the germline V gene. The CDR3 nucleotides are TGTGCCAGCAGGGCAGGGCTTAGCTCCTACAATGAGCAGTTCTTC. Amino acid sequence: CASRAGLSSYNEQFF.

The DNA of the CDR3 is TGCGCCAGCAGCCAAGAAGGGACGTGGCGGAACATTCAGTACTTC. This sequence encodes CASSQEGTWRNIQYF. This rearrangement joins TRBV4-3 to TRBJ2-4; D might be TRBD1 or TRBD2, each matching 5 bases. Germline-derived CDR1 and CDR2 are LGHNA and YSLEER. V was cut by 0 bases and J by 7 bases, with 13 bases left in between. The CDR3 runs 15 residues.

The chain uses TRBV7-2 and TRBJ1-4; D is unresolved. CDR1 and CDR2 from the germline V gene are SGHTA and FQGNSA. V lost 1 base and J 7 bases, leaving 10 bases between the germline ends. The CDR3 contains 14 residues. CDR3 in DNA: TGTGCCAGCAGCTTAGGAGGGTACGCTGAAAAACTGTTTTTT. It yields the protein CASSLGGYAEKLFF. The variable domain in full, with the rest retrieved from reference TRBV7-2 and TRBJ1-4, is GAGVSQSPSNKVTEKGKDVELRCDPISGHTALYWYRQSLGQGLEFLIYFQGNSAPDKSGLPSDRFSAERTGGSVSTLTIQRTQQEDSAVYLCASSLGGYAEKLFFGSGTQLSVL.

The V call is TRBV5-1, the J call TRBJ1-2; possibly TRBD1 for D (5 bases). Germline assignment: CDR1 SGHRS and CDR2 YFSETQ. This CDR3 has 14 residues. V dropped 0 bases and J dropped 4 bases, with 10 bases sitting between them. As DNA, the CDR3 is TGCGCCAGCAGCTTGGAACAGGAGGCCTATGGCTACACCTTC. This gives the protein CASSLEQEAYGYTF.

V and J are TRBV18 and TRBJ2-3; 7 bases are a match to TRBD2. Germline assignment: CDR1 KGHSH and CDR2 LQKENI. The length of the CDR3 is 13 residues. The ends lost 10 bases at V and 4 bases at J; junction bases unmatched: 8. Here the CDR3 reads CATHSGQADTQYF. CDR3 in DNA: TGTGCCACCCATAGCGGGCAAGCAGATACGCAGTATTTT.

This chain joins TRBV5-1 and TRBJ2-2; D is perhaps TRBD1 (6 bases). V was trimmed by 0 bases and J by 7 bases, leaving 13 bases between them. The V gene's germline CDR1 is SGHRS and CDR2 YFSETQ. The CDR3 extends over 15 amino acids. CDR3 sequence reads: CASSLVAGQIGELFF. The CDR3 DNA reads TGCGCCAGCAGCTTGGTGGCAGGACAGATCGGGGAGCTGTTTTTT.